The 7 T cell receptor beta chains below come from one sample, sequenced in a study of CD8+ T cells in alopecia areata. The treatment is: oral pan-JAK inhibitor, 5-10 mg twice daily. RNA extraction and reverse transcription yielded cDNA as sequencing template. The protocol was immunoSEQ multiplex PCR, while the TCRdb copy is restricted to in-frame clones and leaves out a portion. The sample carries some 190,000 clones, around 65% recorded once. Sequencing was performed on CD4+ T cells sorted from blood, taken between weeks 44 and 45, from a patient treated with tofacitinib. The source is a human donor with alopecia areata.

In this sample, this clone turned up a few times. The CDR3 loop reads CASSSGGGSWGYEQYF. The CDR3 nucleotides read TGTGCCAGCAGTTCGGGTGGGGGATCCTGGGGCTACGAGCAGTACTTC. The chain uses TRBV6-5 and TRBJ2-7; D tentatively fits TRBD1 or TRBD2 (5 bases each). Trimming shortened V by 4 bases and J by 3 bases, and 19 bases separated the two germline ends. CDR1 MNHEY and CDR2 SVGAGI come from the germline V gene. The CDR3 runs 16 residues.

The chain uses TRBV5-1 and TRBJ2-2; D is ambiguous. Germline lookup yields CDR1 SGHRS and CDR2 YFSETQ. Trimming shortened V by 5 bases and J by 0 bases, and 8 bases separated the two germline ends. The CDR3 has 14 amino acids. Here the CDR3 DNA reads TGCGCCAGCAGGTCCCTAGCGAACACCGGGGAGCTGTTTTTT. Amino acids: CASRSLANTGELFF.

This clone was seen more than once but under ten times. The chain combines TRBV19 with TRBJ2-3; weak D call: TRBD2 (6 bases). CDR3 length: 13 amino acids. V was shortened by 3 bases and J by 7 bases, with 11 bases between the two germline ends. The V gene's germline CDR1 is LNHDA and CDR2 SQIVND (reference sequence). The CDR3 reads CASSIGRLYTQYF. The CDR3, as DNA: TGTGCCAGTAGTATCGGGAGACTGTATACGCAGTATTTT. Variable domain in full (rest from reference TRBV19 and TRBJ2-3): DGGITQSPKYLFRKEGQNVTLSCEQNLNHDAMYWYRQDPGQGLRLIYYSQIVNDFQKGDIAEGYSVSREKKESFPLTVTSAQKNPTAFYLCASSIGRLYTQYFGPGTRLTVL.

This clone turned up a few times. The chain recombines TRBV2 with TRBJ1-6; 8 bases are shared with TRBD1. Trimming at V came to 5 bases and at J to 7 bases, leaving 19 bases not matched to a gene. The CDR3 loop spans 19 amino acids. The germline gives CDR1 SNHLY, CDR2 FYNNEI. The CDR3 bases are TGTGCCAGCAGTCGGACAGGGATTGGTGGAATAGCGCAAAATTCACCCCTCCACTTT. Protein product: CASSRTGIGGIAQNSPLHF.

This sequence joins TRBV5-6 and TRBJ1-1; D unclear. The CDR3 spans 15 residues. V lost 1 base to trimming and J lost 3 bases, with 13 bases between them. CDR1 and CDR2 from the germline V gene are SGHDT and YYEEEE. CDR3 region: CASSLPRAGYTEAFF. Here the CDR3 DNA reads TGTGCCAGCAGCTTGCCCCGGGCAGGTTACACTGAAGCTTTCTTT. Supplemented by reference TRBV5-6 and TRBJ1-1, the full variable domain reads DAGVTQSPTHLIKTRGQQVTLRCSPKSGHDTVSWYQQALGQGPQFIFQYYEEEERQRGNFPDRFSGHQFPNYSSELNVNALLLGDSALYLCASSLPRAGYTEAFFGQGTRLTVV.

This chain joins TRBV27 and TRBJ1-2, with D perhaps matching TRBD1 (5 bases). Germline CDR1 and CDR2: MNHEY and SMNVEV (reference sequence). Trimming shortened V by 5 bases and J by 6 bases, and 28 bases separated the two germline ends. The CDR3 spans 18 residues. CDR3 in DNA: TGTGCCAGCAGTCCAATGACAGAGTGGCCCGCGTTCGGGGATGGCTACACCTTC. It encodes CASSPMTEWPAFGDGYTF.

The chain links TRBV5-1 to TRBJ2-7; D possibly corresponds to TRBD1 (5 bases). The V end lost 0 bases, the J end lost 3 bases, and 19 bases lay between the germline ends. CDR1 is SGHRS, CDR2 YFSETQ, per germline. The CDR3 consists of 17 residues. Here the CDR3 reads CASSLEPGQGRIYEQYF. The CDR3, as DNA: TGCGCCAGCAGCTTGGAGCCAGGGCAGGGTAGGATCTACGAGCAGTACTTC.